This T cell receptor beta chain was identified during a study of blood T cell repertoires in COVID-19. Whole-study context: Samples of COVID-19 (acute and convalescent) were obtained from the United States, Italy and Spain.

Per the study methods: Reference gene primers were amplified, and this amplification served to estimate nucleated cell counts. Measured with immunoSEQ multiplex PCR; TCRdb has only the in-frame clones, and not every one. For V, J and clone size, that table is used; D and trimming come from the DNA. The sample lists more than 200,000 clones; around four fifths were seen once. Germline CDR1 reads LGHDT; CDR2 reads YNNKEL (reference sequence). The CDR3 totals 11 residues. Trimming removed 5 bases from V and 10 bases from J, with 9 bases in between. The TCR sequence derives from an elderly woman with COVID-19, enrolled during active disease. The specimen sequenced was peripheral blood. The V and J genes are TRBV3-1 (or the pseudogene TRBV3-2) and TRBJ2-1; maybe TRBD2 (7 bases). This CDR3 is CASSKGGEQFF. CDR3 coding DNA: TGTGCCAGCAGCAAGGGGGGGGAGCAGTTCTTC.